This T cell receptor (beta chain) was retrieved from a study of T-cell memory formation after mild COVID-19. Study conclusions and caveats: Second-wave clones peaking on day 37 lacked confirmed SARS-CoV-2 specificity. CD4+ bias marked clones expanding day 15 to 37, unlike balanced contracting clones.

This clonotype was observed a few times. Antigen specificity is unknown. 5'RACE primed from the constant segment yielded TCR alpha and TCR beta cDNA libraries bearing sample barcodes and UMIs. TCRdb itself ran the 5' RACE reads through MiXCR, one entry per CDR3 protein. In the table there are approximately 350,000 distinct CDR3 sequences, approximately 15% of which are singletons. Trimming took 7 bases from V and 4 from J; bases not matched to a gene: 4. CDR1 and CDR2 (germline): SNHLY, FYNNEI. The CDR3 contains 13 residues. The source material was PBMCs or a T cell subset sorted from them (not recorded which). The receptor comes from a young man who had mild COVID-19 (a few samples of this study predate the infection). Cell type and time point are not known. The chain recombines TRBV2 with TRBJ1-5; the match to TRBD1 covers 7 bases. The CDR3 loop reads CASNRDSNQPQHF. CDR3 DNA sequence: TGTGCCAGCAATCGGGACAGTAATCAGCCCCAGCATTTT. Combining the CDR3 with reference TRBV2 and TRBJ1-5 gives the whole variable domain EPEVTQTPSHQVTQMGQEVILRCVPISNHLYFYWYRQILGQKVEFLVSFYNNEISEKSEIFDDQFSVERPDGSNFTLKIRSTKLEDSAMYFCASNRDSNQPQHFGDGTRLSIL.